Listed below are T cell receptor beta chains from one sample, sequenced in a study of shared clonotypes between healthy human individuals. Clones were read by immunoSEQ multiplex PCR, and TCRdb kept only the in-frame ones, dropping some. The sample includes about 2.2 million clones, under 95% seen only once; the top ten take approximately 1.7%. Sequencing used naive CD8+ T cells from PBMCs. These receptors all come from a man aged 18 to 30 in good health. Some clones in this sample may be carry-over from other donors' samples. The CDR3 runs from the conserved cysteine through the conserved F or W. D genes are given only for firm matches. Expanded clones get a size class; other rows say once, few or many, or leave the size out.

CDR3aa	CDR3nt	len	abundance	d_gene	v_gene	j_gene
CATSGTSTDTQYF	TGTGCCACCAGCGGGACTAGCACAGATACGCAGTATTTT	13	-	-	TRBV15	TRBJ2-3
CASSPSVRLNEQFF	TGTGCCAGCAGTCCCTCTGTCCGGTTGAATGAGCAGTTCTTC	14	-	-	TRBV28	TRBJ2-1
CSVVGEEEGGYGYTF	TGCAGCGTTGTTGGGGAGGAGGAAGGGGGCTATGGCTACACCTTC	15	-	-	TRBV29-1	TRBJ1-2
CASSSRTGVNTEAFF	TGTGCCAGTAGTTCCCGGACAGGGGTGAACACTGAAGCTTTCTTT	15	-	TRBD1	TRBV19	TRBJ1-1
CASNSGYNEQFF	TGTGCCAGCAATTCCGGTTACAATGAGCAGTTCTTC	12	once	-	TRBV6-5	TRBJ2-1
CASSLGRLYGYTF	TGTGCCAGCAGCTTAGGCAGACTATATGGCTACACCTTC	13	-	-	TRBV11-2	TRBJ1-2
CASSQGVDEQFF	TGTGCCAGCAGCCAGGGCGTCGATGAGCAGTTCTTC	12	-	-	TRBV7-9	TRBJ2-1
CASSEISVLGHHEQFF	TGTGCCAGCAGTGAAATATCGGTGTTGGGGCACCATGAGCAGTTCTTC	16	-	-	TRBV2	TRBJ2-1
CATSIGGGQTYEQYF	TGTGCCACCAGCATCGGTGGGGGACAGACCTACGAGCAGTACTTC	15	-	TRBD1	TRBV15	TRBJ2-7
CASSLGSQGQETQYF	TGTGCCAGCAGCTTAGGTTCGCAGGGGCAAGAGACCCAGTACTTC	15	once	-	TRBV11-3	TRBJ2-5
CASSLDLGAGNQPQHF	TGTGCCAGCAGCTTAGATTTGGGGGCGGGCAATCAGCCCCAGCATTTT	16	-	-	TRBV7-6	TRBJ1-5
CASSDPRGGGNEQFF	TGTGCCAGCAGCGATCCTAGAGGCGGCGGCAATGAGCAGTTCTTC	15	-	-	TRBV7-8	TRBJ2-1
CSVTRTSGVQETQYF	TGCAGCGTTACTCGGACTAGCGGGGTTCAAGAGACCCAGTACTTC	15	once	TRBD2	TRBV29-1	TRBJ2-5
CASSYFFRGLSTEAFF	TGTGCCAGCAGTTACTTTTTCAGGGGGCTGTCCACTGAAGCTTTCTTT	16	-	TRBD1	TRBV6-5	TRBJ1-1
CASSPWARDEEYGYTF	TGTGCCAGCAGCCCTTGGGCCAGGGACGAAGAATATGGCTACACCTTC	16	-	-	TRBV9	TRBJ1-2
CSANWAYNEQFF	TGCAGCGCCAACTGGGCCTACAATGAGCAGTTCTTC	12	-	-	TRBV29-1	TRBJ2-1
CASRPGQGTGELFF	TGTGCCAGCAGACCGGGACAGGGAACCGGGGAGCTGTTTTTT	14	-	TRBD1	TRBV27	TRBJ2-2
CASSDNPTGSTNEKLFF	TGTGCCAGCAGCGACAACCCCACAGGAAGCACTAATGAAAAACTGTTTTTT	17	-	-	TRBV9	TRBJ1-4
CASSFRGGGNTEAFF	TGTGCCAGCAGTTTTAGAGGAGGGGGGAACACTGAAGCTTTCTTT	15	-	-	TRBV27	TRBJ1-1
CATENPGQGGQPQHF	TGTGCCACTGAAAACCCGGGACAGGGGGGTCAGCCCCAGCATTTT	15	-	TRBD1	TRBV14	TRBJ1-5
CASSQTGTRRNEQFF	TGTGCCAGCAGCCAGACCGGGACTAGGCGGAATGAGCAGTTCTTC	15	-	TRBD2	TRBV4-2	TRBJ2-1
CASSLHGTFDTQYF	TGTGCCAGCAGTTTACACGGGACATTTGATACGCAGTATTTT	14	-	-	TRBV27	TRBJ2-3
CASSPLGGYEQYF	TGTGCCAGCAGTCCTCTTGGAGGCTACGAGCAGTACTTC	13	once	-	TRBV27	TRBJ2-7
CATSRDRGKNTEAFF	TGTGCCACCAGCAGAGACAGGGGAAAGAACACTGAAGCTTTCTTT	15	few	-	TRBV15	TRBJ1-1
CASSKTGNTNTEAFF	TGTGCCAGTAGCAAGACAGGGAATACTAACACTGAAGCTTTCTTT	15	-	TRBD1	TRBV19	TRBJ1-1
CASSSNNLPSDEQFF	TGTGCCAGCAGTTCGAACAATCTGCCTAGCGATGAGCAGTTCTTC	15	-	-	TRBV6-6	TRBJ2-1
CASSQEYGNSYNEQFF	TGCGCCAGCAGCCAAGAATACGGGAATTCCTACAATGAGCAGTTCTTC	16	-	-	TRBV4-1	TRBJ2-1
CASTPGLARSYEQYF	TGTGCCAGTACCCCAGGACTAGCGCGTTCCTACGAGCAGTACTTC	15	-	TRBD2	TRBV9	TRBJ2-7
CASSLSFFNTGELFF	TGTGCCAGCAGTTTATCGTTTTTTAACACCGGGGAGCTGTTTTTT	15	-	-	TRBV27	TRBJ2-2
CASSSGGLFYEQYF	TGTGCCAGCAGCTCAGGGGGCTTATTCTACGAGCAGTACTTC	14	once	TRBD1	TRBV7-9	TRBJ2-7
CAWSGGGGQPQHF	TGTGCCTGGAGTGGAGGGGGCGGTCAGCCCCAGCATTTT	13	-	TRBD1	TRBV30	TRBJ1-5
CASSSWTSDEQFF	TGTGCCAGCAGCAGCTGGACTAGCGATGAGCAGTTCTTC	13	-	TRBD2	TRBV25-1	TRBJ2-1
CASSGQGSEKLFF	TGCGCCAGCAGCGGACAGGGGAGTGAAAAACTGTTTTTT	13	-	TRBD1	TRBV4-1	TRBJ1-4
CASSQDWQGAQPQHF	TGCGCCAGCAGCCAAGACTGGCAGGGGGCCCAGCCCCAGCATTTT	15	-	TRBD1	TRBV4-1	TRBJ1-5
CASSPDSLPVYEQYF	TGTGCCAGCAGCCCAGATTCTTTACCTGTCTACGAGCAGTACTTC	15	once	-	TRBV28	TRBJ2-7
CASSGQGPDYGYTF	TGTGCCAGCTCGGGACAGGGACCTGACTATGGCTACACCTTC	14	-	TRBD1	TRBV18	TRBJ1-2
CASSPSGWNTEAFF	TGTGCCAGCTCACCCTCAGGGTGGAACACTGAAGCTTTCTTT	14	once	-	TRBV18	TRBJ1-1
CASSGVGFYEQYF	TGTGCCAGCAGTGGCGTCGGATTCTACGAGCAGTACTTC	13	-	-	TRBV27	TRBJ2-7
CASSWGAGTEAFF	TGTGCCAGCAGCTGGGGCGCGGGCACTGAAGCTTTCTTT	13	-	-	TRBV7-9	TRBJ1-1
CASSLSGDFYEQYF	TGTGCCAGCAGCTTAAGTGGGGACTTCTACGAGCAGTACTTC	14	-	-	TRBV7-3	TRBJ2-7
CASSQILAGEYNEQFF	TGCGCCAGCAGCCAAATACTAGCGGGAGAGTACAATGAGCAGTTCTTC	16	-	TRBD2	TRBV4-3	TRBJ2-1
CASSTMDGTDTQYF	TGTGCCAGCAGTACGATGGACGGCACAGATACGCAGTATTTT	14	-	-	TRBV27	TRBJ2-3
CASSLEVYRDPTQHF	TGTGCCAGCAGCCTGGAGGTCTACAGGGATCCTACCCAGCATTTT	15	-	-	TRBV11-2	TRBJ1-5
CASSPQGGTNTGELFF	TGTGCCAGCAGCCCGCAGGGAGGGACGAACACCGGGGAGCTGTTTTTT	16	-	TRBD2	TRBV7-9	TRBJ2-2
CSVRQGPYGYTF	TGCAGCGTTAGACAGGGGCCTTATGGCTACACCTTC	12	-	TRBD1	TRBV29-1	TRBJ1-2
CASTGDSGSYNEQFF	TGTGCCAGCACCGGGGACAGTGGCTCCTACAATGAGCAGTTCTTC	15	-	TRBD1	TRBV2	TRBJ2-1
CASSITSGDSYEQYF	TGTGCCAGTAGTATCACTAGCGGAGACTCCTACGAGCAGTACTTC	15	-	TRBD2	TRBV19	TRBJ2-7
CASSLSGGSGNTIYF	TGTGCCAGCAGCTTAAGCGGGGGCTCTGGAAACACCATATATTTT	15	-	-	TRBV7-3	TRBJ1-3
CASSQVETSVYEQYF	TGTGCCAGCAGCCAGGTAGAGACTAGCGTATACGAGCAGTACTTC	15	-	TRBD2	TRBV4-2	TRBJ2-7
CASSLFQGFLAEAFF	TGTGCCAGCAGTTTGTTCCAGGGGTTTTTGGCTGAAGCTTTCTTT	15	-	-	TRBV28	TRBJ1-1
CASSQERGAWEYF	TGCGCCAGCAGCCAAGAAAGGGGTGCCTGGGAGTACTTC	13	-	-	TRBV4-3	TRBJ2-7
CASSIRRELFF	TGTGCCAGTAGTATAAGGCGGGAGCTGTTTTTT	11	-	-	TRBV19	TRBJ2-2